Listed below are T cell receptor beta chains from one sample, sequenced in a study of early T cells in non-severe SARS-CoV-2 infection. Via MiXCR, TCRdb re-called the 5' RACE reads, giving one row per CDR3 protein. The sample yields some 28,000 distinct CDR3 sequences, around 5.3% seen once. Source material: whole blood. The receptors here all came from an adult who was a healthcare worker with PCR-confirmed SARS-CoV-2 infection or an uninfected control (not recorded which). CDR3s include the opening cysteine and the closing phenylalanine or tryptophan. The D gene is left open where the match is weak. Size is omitted from some rows. Given values are once, few, many or a class for expanded clones.

abundance,len,j_gene,v_gene,d_gene,CDR3aa,CDR3nt
many,14,TRBJ2-7,TRBV20-1,NA,CSARGRQSWDEQYF,TGCAGTGCTAGAGGCCGGCAATCTTGGGACGAGCAGTACTTC
NA,16,TRBJ1-3,TRBV5-1,NA,CASSLALLRSGNTIYF,TGCGCCAGCAGCTTGGCCCTCTTGCGCTCGGGAAACACCATATATTTT
many,12,TRBJ2-5,TRBV3-1,NA,CASSPLEETQYF,TGTGCCAGCAGCCCGTTAGAAGAGACCCAGTACTTC
many,15,TRBJ1-5,TRBV19,NA,CASNQGRGRRQPQHF,TGTGCCAGTAACCAAGGGAGGGGCCGGAGACAGCCCCAGCATTTT
many,15,TRBJ2-3,TRBV7-9,NA,CASSLGAAGTDTQYF,TGTGCCAGCAGCTTAGGGGCGGCAGGCACAGATACGCAGTATTTT
many,16,TRBJ2-3,TRBV4-2,NA,CASSQTAVGATDTQYF,TGTGCCAGCAGCCAAACCGCAGTGGGAGCCACAGATACGCAGTATTTT
many,15,TRBJ2-1,TRBV28,NA,CASSLSLIRANEQFF,TGTGCCAGCAGTTTATCGCTTATTCGGGCCAATGAGCAGTTCTTC
NA,14,TRBJ2-1,TRBV5-1,NA,CASSLALGDNEQFF,TGCGCCAGCAGCTTGGCTTTGGGGGACAATGAGCAGTTCTTC
many,15,TRBJ2-7,TRBV7-9,NA,CASSSLTGGSYEQYF,TGTGCCAGCAGCTCATTAACAGGTGGATCCTACGAGCAGTACTTC
many,15,TRBJ2-1,TRBV6-4,NA,CASSAAQLGVNEQFF,TGTGCCAGCAGTGCCGCGCAGTTGGGAGTCAATGAGCAGTTCTTC
many,17,TRBJ2-3,TRBV20-1,TRBD1,CSARAPGQGAGTDTQYF,TGCAGTGCTAGGGCCCCGGGACAGGGGGCAGGAACAGATACGCAGTATTTT
many,15,TRBJ1-1,TRBV18,TRBD1,CASSPTGSSGGEAFF,TGTGCCAGCTCACCGACAGGGTCCTCGGGAGGTGAAGCTTTCTTT
many,14,TRBJ2-3,TRBV7-9,TRBD2,CASKGLAGTDTQYF,TGTGCCAGCAAAGGACTAGCGGGCACAGATACGCAGTATTTT
many,15,TRBJ2-1,TRBV7-3,NA,CASSLVAASYNEQFF,TGTGCCAGCAGCCTGGTAGCGGCCTCCTACAATGAGCAGTTCTTC
NA,16,TRBJ2-1,TRBV20-1,TRBD2,CSARARLASSYNEQFF,TGCAGTGCTAGAGCCAGACTAGCCAGCTCCTACAATGAGCAGTTCTTC
many,15,TRBJ1-4,TRBV28,NA,CASSSDSSRGEKLFF,TGTGCCAGCAGTTCGGACAGCTCTAGGGGTGAAAAACTGTTTTTT
medium-sized,14,TRBJ2-1,TRBV20-1,TRBD2,CSALSGGAYNEQFF,TGCAGTGCTCTTAGCGGGGGGGCCTACAATGAGCAGTTCTTC
many,17,TRBJ2-2,TRBV6-6,TRBD2,CASSSKGTSGRTGELFF,TGTGCCAGCAGTTCGAAGGGGACTAGCGGGAGGACCGGGGAGCTGTTTTTT
many,13,TRBJ2-3,TRBV7-6,NA,CASSFPHTDTQYF,TGTGCCAGCAGCTTCCCACACACAGATACGCAGTATTTT
many,14,TRBJ1-1,TRBV12-3/TRBV12-4,TRBD1,CASSARGQGTEAFF,TGTGCCAGCAGTGCCAGGGGGCAGGGGACTGAAGCTTTCTTT
many,12,TRBJ2-1,TRBV28,NA,CASSLGQGEQFF,TGTGCCAGCAGTTTAGGTCAGGGTGAGCAGTTCTTC
many,16,TRBJ2-1,TRBV6-1,TRBD2,CASIPGTSGRIHEQFF,TGTGCCAGTATACCCGGGACTAGCGGGAGGATCCATGAGCAGTTCTTC
few,16,TRBJ2-5,TRBV20-1,NA,CSAIGLLAGSQETQYF,TGCAGTGCTATAGGTCTATTGGCGGGATCCCAAGAGACCCAGTACTTC
NA,14,TRBJ1-2,TRBV7-9,NA,CASSPLSRSDGYTF,TGTGCCAGCAGCCCACTCTCGAGGTCGGATGGCTACACCTTC
NA,14,TRBJ2-3,TRBV7-3,TRBD2,CASSSSGGADTQYF,TGTGCCAGCAGCTCCAGCGGGGGGGCGGATACGCAGTATTTT
many,13,TRBJ2-1,TRBV27,NA,CASSPRPYNEQFF,TGTGCCAGCAGCCCTCGGCCGTACAATGAGCAGTTCTTC
many,12,TRBJ1-2,TRBV12-3/TRBV12-4,NA,CASTFSNYGYTF,TGTGCCAGCACCTTTTCTAACTATGGCTACACCTTC
many,13,TRBJ2-3,TRBV11-3,NA,CASSLSGTDTQYF,TGTGCCAGCAGCTTATCAGGCACAGATACGCAGTATTTT
NA,16,TRBJ1-5,TRBV7-9,NA,CASSPARGIGNQPQHF,TGTGCCAGCAGCCCCGCGAGGGGGATTGGCAATCAGCCCCAGCATTTT
many,17,TRBJ2-1,TRBV20-1,NA,CSARDDLLAASYNEQFF,TGCAGTGCTAGAGATGACCTCCTGGCGGCAAGCTACAATGAGCAGTTCTTC
few,15,TRBJ2-7,TRBV5-1,TRBD2,CASSTTGTSTYEQYF,TGCGCCAGCAGCACGACCGGGACTAGTACCTACGAGCAGTACTTC
many,16,TRBJ2-3,TRBV5-4,TRBD1,CASSGRGTGGTDTQYF,TGTGCCAGCTCTGGGAGGGGGACAGGGGGCACAGATACGCAGTATTTT
many,14,TRBJ2-3,TRBV9,NA,CASSVGPDTDTQYF,TGTGCCAGCAGCGTGGGCCCCGACACGGATACGCAGTATTTT
few,12,TRBJ2-7,TRBV20-1,TRBD1,CSASDRGDEQYF,TGCAGTGCCTCGGACAGGGGAGACGAGCAGTACTTC
many,15,TRBJ2-3,TRBV19,NA,CAKPTKMGSTDTQYF,TGTGCCAAACCAACGAAAATGGGGAGCACAGATACGCAGTATTTT
NA,15,TRBJ2-5,TRBV4-3,NA,CASSQEQLARETQYF,TGCGCCAGCAGCCAAGAACAACTAGCTCGTGAGACCCAGTACTTC
many,15,TRBJ2-1,TRBV6-2/TRBV6-3,NA,CASSEGSHIVYEQFF,TGTGCCAGCAGCGAAGGGTCCCACATAGTCTATGAGCAGTTCTTC
few,13,TRBJ2-2,TRBV2,NA,CASTLDYTGELFF,TGTGCCAGCACCCTAGACTACACCGGGGAGCTGTTTTTT